The 21 T cell receptor beta chains in this list originate from one sample, sequenced in a study of graft-versus-host responses after intestinal transplantation (dated by TCRdb to about 2021). The library was obtained by the immunoSEQ multiplex PCR assay. In its TCRdb copy, this immuneACCESS table keeps in-frame sequences only and misses some clones. Where compared with another copy, unresolved V genes explain less than half of these, and the others have no known cause. This sample is represented by about 21,000 clones; almost 95% of them were singletons. Around two fifths of the sample comes from the top ten. Sequencing was performed on PBMCs, taken about 250 days after intestinal transplant. The receptors here all came from a human patient who received an intestinal transplant, so some T cells may come from the graft donor.

The V call is TRBV4-2, the J call TRBJ1-2; D uncertain. There are 15 residues in the CDR3. V was clipped by 0 bases and J by 0 bases, with 8 bases between them. CDR1 LGHNA and CDR2 YNFKEQ come from the germline V gene. This CDR3 reads CASSQDQNSNYGYTF. DNA for the CDR3: TGTGCCAGCAGCCAAGATCAGAATTCTAACTATGGCTACACCTTC.

The chain couples TRBV27 to TRBJ1-5; no reliable D call. CDR1 is MNHEY, CDR2 SMNVEV, per germline (reference sequence). V gave up 2 bases and J gave up 0 bases, with 11 bases separating them. This CDR3 is 16 amino acids long. CDR3 DNA: TGTGCCAGCAGTTTAAGTAGGATGAGTAGCAATCAGCCCCAGCATTTT. This translates into CASSLSRMSSNQPQHF.

The chain combines TRBV20-1 with TRBJ1-2; no clear D. Germline V CDR1 and CDR2: DFQATT, SNEGSKA (reference sequence). The germline V and J ends were trimmed by 4 bases and 3 bases, with 6 bases remaining between them. The CDR3 extends over 11 amino acids. CDR3 coding DNA: TGCAGTGCTACCGGGCACTATGGCTACACCTTC. Translated, it gives CSATGHYGYTF.

This clone was observed a single time. V usage is TRBV4-1 and J usage is TRBJ2-7; 9 nucleotides match TRBD2. Germline trimming cut 4 bases from V and 0 bases from J; bases unmatched to any gene: 7. The CDR3 sequence is 16 residues long. Germline CDR1 MGHRA, CDR2 YSYEKL. The CDR3 here is CASSRPLAGASYEQYF. Written as DNA, the CDR3 is TGCGCCAGCAGCCGACCACTAGCGGGTGCCTCCTACGAGCAGTACTTC.

The table lists this clone with a few counts. The V gene is TRBV19, the J gene TRBJ1-1, with TRBD1 identical over 8 bases. Germline trimming cut 3 bases from V and 5 bases from J; bases unmatched to any gene: 2. In germline, CDR1 is LNHDA, CDR2 SQIVND (reference sequence). This CDR3 spans 13 amino acids. The CDR3 protein is CASSIDRGTEAFF. The CDR3 DNA is TGTGCCAGTAGTATCGACAGGGGTACTGAAGCTTTCTTT.

The count of this clone is one. This chain connects TRBV7-2 to TRBJ2-5, with 8 bases identical to TRBD1. V was pared by 2 bases and J by 5 bases, with 7 bases of the junction left unmatched. This CDR3 is 15 amino acids long. Germline CDR1 and CDR2: SGHTA and FQGNSA. CDR3 amino acids: CASSLRTGGRETQYF. In nucleotides, the CDR3 is TGTGCCAGCAGCTTACGAACAGGGGGTCGGGAGACCCAGTACTTC.

The genes are TRBV7-9 and TRBJ2-2; no firm D call. Germline V gene lookup returns CDR1 SEHNR and CDR2 FQNEAQ (reference sequence). V was trimmed by 6 bases and J by 6 bases, leaving 8 bases between them. This CDR3 contains 12 residues. CDR3 nucleotides: TGTGCCAGCAGTCAAGCCCCCGGGGAGCTGTTTTTT. This encodes CASSQAPGELFF.

V gene TRBV6-5 combines with J gene TRBJ2-1, with D tentatively TRBD1 (7 bases). CDR1 is MNHEY and CDR2 is SVGAGI in the germline V gene. The V and J ends lost 0 bases and 9 bases respectively, with 18 bases between them. The CDR3 sequence is 16 residues long. Written as DNA, the CDR3 is TGTGCCAGCAGTTACTCAATGGACAGGCCCGGGGGTGAGCAGTTCTTC. Encoded protein: CASSYSMDRPGGEQFF.

The chain carries TRBV7-9 and TRBJ2-7; the D gene is possibly TRBD2 (6 bases). Germline loops: CDR1 SEHNR, CDR2 FQNEAQ (reference sequence). Trimming took 3 bases from V and 4 from J, leaving 16 bases between them. The CDR3 runs to 15 residues. The CDR3 coding sequence is TGTGCCAGCAGCTTTTTCCCGGGAGCTTCATACGAGCAGTACTTC. Its protein is CASSFFPGASYEQYF. Using reference TRBV7-9 and TRBJ2-7 for the parts outside the CDR3, the full variable domain is DTGVSQNPRHKITKRGQNVTFRCDPISEHNRLYWYRQTLGQGPEFLTYFQNEAQLEKSRLLSDRFSAERPKGSFSTLEIQRTEQGDSAMYLCASSFFPGASYEQYFGPGTRLTVT.

The V call is TRBV18, the J call TRBJ1-2; 12 nucleotides match TRBD1. CDR1 is KGHSH, CDR2 LQKENI, per germline. V shed 4 bases, J shed 13 bases, and the junction held 7 bases outside the gene matches. The CDR3 has 13 amino acids. CDR3 in amino acids: CASSLPGQGASTF. CDR3 DNA sequence: TGTGCCAGCTCACTACCGGGACAGGGGGCGAGCACCTTC.

The chain has TRBV2 and TRBJ1-2; no firm D call. This CDR3 has 14 amino acids. Germline CDR1 SNHLY, CDR2 FYNNEI. Trimming left V 4 bases short and J 6 bases short, with 15 bases between. The CDR3 DNA follows: TGTGCCAGCAGTGTCGAGGCCTGGACGGATGGCTACACCTTC. Translation: CASSVEAWTDGYTF.

Here the CDR3 DNA reads TGTGCCAGCAGCGCCCGGGAGGGCCCAGTCTACGAGCAGTACTTC. Translating it yields CASSAREGPVYEQYF. The J gene is TRBJ2-7, the V gene TRBV6-1, with TRBD2 identical over 8 bases. In germline, CDR1 is MNHNS, CDR2 SASEGT. Germline trimming cut 6 bases from V and 3 bases from J; bases unmatched to any gene: 10. The CDR3 length is 15 residues.

The genes are TRBV30 and TRBJ1-5; a possible D gene is TRBD1 (6 bases). The CDR3 runs to 15 residues. Germline lookup yields CDR1 GTSNPN and CDR2 SVGIG (reference sequence). V lost 1 base to trimming and J lost 4 bases, with 14 bases between them. The CDR3 is CAWSARGGGNQPQHF. CDR3 nucleotides: TGTGCCTGGAGTGCACGGGGGGGCGGGAATCAGCCCCAGCATTTT.

A note on this clone: This probably arose from a read error, given a far larger clone one base away. V is TRBV19 and J is TRBJ1-5; D is unclear. V was shortened by 9 bases and J by 4 bases, with 13 bases between the two germline ends. Germline loops: CDR1 LNHDA, CDR2 SQIVND (reference sequence). The CDR3 is made up of 13 amino acids. The chain's CDR3 is CASTDWENQPQHF. The CDR3 DNA sequence: TGTGCCAGCACAGACTGGGAGAATCAGCCCCAGCATTTT.

This rearrangement joins TRBV6-6 to TRBJ1-2; TRBD1 is a possible D gene (5 bases). This CDR3 is 12 amino acids long. Between the trimmed V and J ends, which lost 5 bases and 8 bases, there was a span of 12 bases. Germline V gene data show CDR1 as MNHNY and CDR2 as SVGAGI (reference sequence). The CDR3: CASSVAGPGYTF. In nucleotides, the CDR3 is TGTGCCAGCAGTGTCGCGGGGCCCGGCTACACCTTC.

The chain uses TRBV4-1 and TRBJ1-1, with D uncertain. The germline CDR1 and CDR2 sequences are MGHRA and YSYEKL. The CDR3 consists of 13 residues. Deletions cut 3 bases from V and 5 bases from J, with 10 bases between. CDR3 sequence: CASSQGTGTEAFF. The CDR3 coding sequence is TGCGCCAGCAGCCAGGGAACGGGTACTGAAGCTTTCTTT.

The chain recombines TRBV19 with TRBJ1-2, with 7 bases that match TRBD1. CDR1 is LNHDA and CDR2 is SQIVND in the germline V gene (reference sequence). J lost 6 bases, V lost 3 bases, and 13 bases had no gene match. The CDR3 spans 16 residues. DNA of the CDR3: TGTGCCAGTAGTATTGGAGCAGGGGGAGCAGAAAATGGCTACACCTTC. It translates to CASSIGAGGAENGYTF.

Only one count was recorded for this clone. This chain uses TRBV9 with TRBJ2-5; the D gene is possibly TRBD2 (5 bases). The CDR3 is 14 residues long. Germline CDR1 reads SGDLS; CDR2 reads YYNGEE. Trimming pared 0 bases from V and 2 bases from J, leaving 8 bases between. In DNA form, the CDR3 reads TGTGCCAGCAGCGTAGGTAGCGAGCAAGAGACCCAGTACTTC. Translated, it gives CASSVGSEQETQYF.

The genes are TRBV7-9 and TRBJ2-2; the D call may be TRBD1 or TRBD2 (6 bases each). The CDR3 sequence is 15 residues long. Germline V gives CDR1 SEHNR, CDR2 FQNEAQ (reference sequence). Between the trimmed V and J ends, which lost 2 bases and 2 bases, there was a span of 9 bases. This chain's CDR3 is CASSLLGGNTGELFF. Written as DNA, the CDR3 is TGTGCCAGCAGCTTATTGGGGGGCAACACCGGGGAGCTGTTTTTT.

By share, this clone counts as medium-sized (0.01 to 0.1%). This chain uses TRBV27 with TRBJ1-5, with D hard to call. Germline values: CDR1 MNHEY, CDR2 SMNVEV (reference sequence). V dropped 0 bases and J dropped 4 bases, with 4 bases sitting between them. This CDR3 spans 13 amino acids. The CDR3 loop reads CASSLSWNQPQHF. In DNA form, the CDR3 reads TGTGCCAGCAGTTTATCTTGGAATCAGCCCCAGCATTTT.

V usage is TRBV27 and J usage is TRBJ2-6; D uncertain. CDR1 MNHEY and CDR2 SMNVEV come from the germline V gene (reference sequence). The CDR3 has 13 amino acids. V gave up 4 bases and J gave up 3 bases, with 4 bases separating them. DNA for the CDR3: TGTGCCAGCAGTTCGGGTGGGGCCAACGTCCTGACTTTC. Its translation is CASSSGGANVLTF.